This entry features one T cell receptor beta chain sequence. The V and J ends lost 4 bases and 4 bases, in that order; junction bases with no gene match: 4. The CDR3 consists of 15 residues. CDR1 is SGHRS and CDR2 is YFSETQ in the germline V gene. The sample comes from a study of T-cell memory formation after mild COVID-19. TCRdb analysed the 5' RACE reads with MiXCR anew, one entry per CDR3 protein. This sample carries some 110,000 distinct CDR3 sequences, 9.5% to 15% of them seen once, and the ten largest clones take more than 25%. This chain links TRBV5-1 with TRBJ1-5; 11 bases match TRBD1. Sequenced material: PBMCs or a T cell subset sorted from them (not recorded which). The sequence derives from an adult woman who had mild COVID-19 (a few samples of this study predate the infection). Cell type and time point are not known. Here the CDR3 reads CASSLGQGENQPQHF. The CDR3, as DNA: TGCGCCAGCAGCCTGGGACAGGGGGAGAATCAGCCCCAGCATTTT.